A selection of T cell receptor beta chains follows, all from one sample in a study of blood T cell repertoires in COVID-19. The repertoire was sequenced with immunoSEQ multiplex PCR; TCRdb's copy has only in-frame clones and lacks some. The sample shows hundreds of thousands of clones, around 86% of them seen only once. Material: peripheral blood. These receptors were taken from a woman over 75 with COVID-19, enrolled during active disease. Both conserved end residues are part of each CDR3. Each record gives: V gene, D gene, J gene, clone size, CDR3 protein, CDR3 DNA. A D gene is named only where the DNA matches it firmly. Size values are once, few and many counts, or a class for expanded clones, and some rows have none.

v_gene: TRBV3-1/TRBV3-2
d_gene: NA
j_gene: TRBJ1-1
abundance: NA
CDR3aa: CASSQDRRAAFF
CDR3nt: TGTGCCAGCAGCCAAGATCGGAGGGCGGCTTTCTTT

v_gene: TRBV19
d_gene: NA
j_gene: TRBJ1-2
abundance: NA
CDR3aa: CASRRGGEVSFNYGYTF
CDR3nt: TGTGCCAGTAGGAGGGGAGGGGAAGTCTCCTTTAACTATGGCTACACCTTC

v_gene: TRBV6-5
d_gene: NA
j_gene: TRBJ2-2
abundance: NA
CDR3aa: CASSYGLTNGELFF
CDR3nt: TGTGCCAGCAGTTACGGCCTTACTAATGGGGAGCTGTTTTTT

v_gene: TRBV5-1
d_gene: TRBD1
j_gene: TRBJ2-1
abundance: NA
CDR3aa: CASSAPGQAYNEQFF
CDR3nt: TGCGCCAGCAGCGCACCGGGACAGGCTTACAATGAGCAGTTCTTC

v_gene: TRBV5-1
d_gene: NA
j_gene: TRBJ1-4
abundance: NA
CDR3aa: CASSLGLGWGTNEKLFF
CDR3nt: TGCGCCAGCAGCTTGGGGTTGGGTTGGGGCACTAATGAAAAACTGTTTTTT

v_gene: TRBV19
d_gene: NA
j_gene: TRBJ1-1
abundance: NA
CDR3aa: CASSGGERGLTEAFF
CDR3nt: TGTGCCAGTAGTGGCGGGGAGCGAGGTTTAACTGAAGCTTTCTTT

v_gene: TRBV18
d_gene: TRBD1
j_gene: TRBJ1-3
abundance: NA
CDR3aa: CASSPRKTGSNTIYF
CDR3nt: TGTGCCAGCTCACCGCGTAAGACAGGGTCGAACACCATATATTTT

v_gene: TRBV6-1
d_gene: NA
j_gene: TRBJ2-7
abundance: NA
CDR3aa: CASSEFYHEQYF
CDR3nt: TGTGCCAGCAGTGAATTTTATCACGAGCAGTACTTC

v_gene: TRBV7-3
d_gene: TRBD1
j_gene: TRBJ1-6
abundance: NA
CDR3aa: CASSATGTGYSPLHF
CDR3nt: TGTGCCAGCAGCGCGACCGGGACAGGGTATTCACCCCTCCACTTT

v_gene: TRBV12-3/TRBV12-4
d_gene: TRBD1
j_gene: TRBJ1-2
abundance: NA
CDR3aa: CASTRGQGYGYTF
CDR3nt: TGTGCCAGCACCAGGGGACAGGGGTATGGCTACACCTTC

v_gene: TRBV7-2
d_gene: TRBD2
j_gene: TRBJ2-1
abundance: NA
CDR3aa: CASRLAGGDEQFF
CDR3nt: TGTGCCAGCAGACTAGCGGGGGGCGATGAGCAGTTCTTC

v_gene: TRBV11-2
d_gene: NA
j_gene: TRBJ2-5
abundance: NA
CDR3aa: CASSLDGLSQETQYF
CDR3nt: TGTGCCAGCAGCTTAGATGGGCTATCCCAAGAGACCCAGTACTTC

v_gene: TRBV18
d_gene: NA
j_gene: TRBJ1-2
abundance: NA
CDR3aa: CASSPTLVSYGYTF
CDR3nt: TGTGCCAGCTCACCCACCTTGGTTAGCTATGGCTACACCTTC

v_gene: TRBV3-1/TRBV3-2
d_gene: NA
j_gene: TRBJ2-2
abundance: few
CDR3aa: CASSLAGTVNTGELFF
CDR3nt: TGTGCCAGCAGCCTCGCCGGGACTGTGAACACCGGGGAGCTGTTTTTT

v_gene: TRBV18
d_gene: TRBD1
j_gene: TRBJ1-2
abundance: NA
CDR3aa: CASLSGQGYGYTF
CDR3nt: TGTGCCAGCCTCTCAGGACAGGGGTATGGCTACACCTTC

v_gene: TRBV5-4
d_gene: TRBD1
j_gene: TRBJ2-5
abundance: NA
CDR3aa: CASSLTGVIETQYF
CDR3nt: TGTGCCAGCAGCTTGACAGGGGTGATAGAGACCCAGTACTTC

v_gene: TRBV5-6
d_gene: TRBD1
j_gene: TRBJ2-5
abundance: NA
CDR3aa: CASVKGQGETQYF
CDR3nt: TGTGCCAGCGTTAAGGGACAGGGTGAGACCCAGTACTTC

v_gene: TRBV6-2/TRBV6-3
d_gene: NA
j_gene: TRBJ1-6
abundance: NA
CDR3aa: CASSYGGDSPLHF
CDR3nt: TGTGCCAGCAGTTACGGGGGGGATTCACCCCTCCACTTT

v_gene: TRBV3-1/TRBV3-2
d_gene: NA
j_gene: TRBJ1-3
abundance: NA
CDR3aa: CASSQASYNTIYF
CDR3nt: TGTGCCAGCAGCCAAGCTTCCTATAACACCATATATTTT

v_gene: TRBV7-2
d_gene: TRBD2
j_gene: TRBJ2-1
abundance: NA
CDR3aa: CASSSLAGGSGDEQFF
CDR3nt: TGTGCCAGCAGCTCCCTAGCGGGGGGGAGTGGCGATGAGCAGTTCTTC

v_gene: TRBV6-5
d_gene: TRBD1
j_gene: TRBJ1-1
abundance: NA
CDR3aa: CASRDRAGPEAFF
CDR3nt: TGTGCCAGCAGGGACAGGGCAGGGCCTGAAGCTTTCTTT

v_gene: TRBV9
d_gene: TRBD1
j_gene: TRBJ1-2
abundance: NA
CDR3aa: CASSFGQGINYGYTF
CDR3nt: TGTGCCAGCAGCTTCGGACAGGGGATTAACTATGGCTACACCTTC

v_gene: TRBV7-2
d_gene: TRBD1
j_gene: TRBJ2-7
abundance: NA
CDR3aa: CASSFTGGVYEQYF
CDR3nt: TGTGCCAGCAGCTTCACAGGGGGAGTCTACGAGCAGTACTTC

v_gene: TRBV11-2
d_gene: NA
j_gene: TRBJ1-3
abundance: NA
CDR3aa: CASSTIQQLTGNTIYF
CDR3nt: TGTGCCAGCAGCACAATACAGCAATTAACTGGAAACACCATATATTTT

v_gene: TRBV28
d_gene: TRBD1
j_gene: TRBJ1-3
abundance: NA
CDR3aa: CASSLPGGSGNTIYF
CDR3nt: TGTGCCAGCAGTTTACCAGGGGGGTCTGGAAACACCATATATTTT

v_gene: TRBV6-5
d_gene: TRBD2
j_gene: TRBJ2-2
abundance: NA
CDR3aa: CASNPAGSNTGELFF
CDR3nt: TGTGCCAGCAACCCAGCGGGGTCGAACACCGGGGAGCTGTTTTTT

v_gene: TRBV4-1
d_gene: NA
j_gene: TRBJ2-5
abundance: NA
CDR3aa: CASSRTGERATETQYF
CDR3nt: TGCGCCAGCAGCCGGACCGGGGAGAGGGCGACGGAGACCCAGTACTTC

v_gene: TRBV19
d_gene: NA
j_gene: TRBJ2-5
abundance: NA
CDR3aa: CASSNSGKETQYF
CDR3nt: TGTGCCAGTAGTAATTCAGGGAAAGAGACCCAGTACTTC

v_gene: TRBV24-1
d_gene: TRBD2
j_gene: TRBJ2-3
abundance: NA
CDR3aa: CATSLAGGNTDTQYF
CDR3nt: TGTGCCACCAGTCTCGCGGGGGGGAACACAGATACGCAGTATTTT

v_gene: TRBV19
d_gene: TRBD2
j_gene: TRBJ2-3
abundance: NA
CDR3aa: CASSPGLAGVADTQYF
CDR3nt: TGTGCCAGTAGTCCAGGACTAGCGGGGGTGGCAGATACGCAGTATTTT

v_gene: TRBV6-6
d_gene: NA
j_gene: TRBJ2-3
abundance: once
CDR3aa: CASSYRRGGTDTQYF
CDR3nt: TGTGCCAGCAGTTACAGGAGGGGCGGGACAGATACGCAGTATTTT

v_gene: TRBV7-9
d_gene: NA
j_gene: TRBJ1-4
abundance: NA
CDR3aa: CASSLSVTTNEKLFF
CDR3nt: TGTGCCAGCAGCTTATCAGTTACAACTAATGAAAAACTGTTTTTT

v_gene: TRBV28
d_gene: NA
j_gene: TRBJ1-3
abundance: NA
CDR3aa: CASSFRGNTIYF
CDR3nt: TGTGCCAGCAGTTTTCGGGGGAACACCATATATTTT

v_gene: TRBV10-3
d_gene: NA
j_gene: TRBJ1-1
abundance: NA
CDR3aa: CAVQQPMNTEAFF
CDR3nt: TGTGCCGTACAACAGCCCATGAACACTGAAGCTTTCTTT

v_gene: TRBV3-1/TRBV3-2
d_gene: NA
j_gene: TRBJ1-5
abundance: NA
CDR3aa: CASSQGGVQPQHF
CDR3nt: TGTGCCAGCAGCCAAGGAGGTGTTCAGCCCCAGCATTTT

v_gene: TRBV6-4
d_gene: NA
j_gene: TRBJ1-2
abundance: NA
CDR3aa: CASSPGQLPNYGYTF
CDR3nt: TGTGCCAGCAGTCCCGGACAGCTCCCTAACTATGGCTACACCTTC

v_gene: TRBV7-3
d_gene: TRBD1
j_gene: TRBJ1-6
abundance: NA
CDR3aa: CASSRQGGSSPLHF
CDR3nt: TGTGCCAGCAGCCGACAGGGCGGTAGCTCACCCCTCCACTTT

v_gene: TRBV2
d_gene: NA
j_gene: TRBJ1-1
abundance: few
CDR3aa: CASSESVMNTEAFF
CDR3nt: TGTGCCAGCAGTGAATCAGTGATGAACACTGAAGCTTTCTTT

v_gene: TRBV19
d_gene: NA
j_gene: TRBJ2-1
abundance: once
CDR3aa: CASRQGPSYNEQFF
CDR3nt: TGTGCCAGTAGACAGGGACCCTCCTACAATGAGCAGTTCTTC

v_gene: TRBV11-1
d_gene: TRBD1
j_gene: TRBJ1-2
abundance: NA
CDR3aa: CASSLEDRGFLGGYTF
CDR3nt: TGTGCCAGCAGCCTAGAGGACAGGGGATTTCTCGGCGGCTACACCTTC

v_gene: TRBV5-4
d_gene: TRBD1
j_gene: TRBJ1-6
abundance: NA
CDR3aa: CASSSRGVTGGNSPLHF
CDR3nt: TGTGCCAGCAGCTCAAGGGGGGTGACAGGGGGTAATTCACCCCTCCACTTT

v_gene: TRBV9
d_gene: NA
j_gene: TRBJ2-7
abundance: NA
CDR3aa: CASSDEALASPYEQYF
CDR3nt: TGTGCCAGCAGCGACGAGGCCTTGGCCTCACCCTACGAGCAGTACTTC

v_gene: TRBV5-5
d_gene: NA
j_gene: TRBJ2-3
abundance: NA
CDR3aa: CASSLGSGTIVASTDTQYF
CDR3nt: TGTGCCAGCAGCTTGGGGTCCGGGACAATAGTCGCTAGCACAGATACGCAGTATTTT

v_gene: TRBV9
d_gene: TRBD1
j_gene: TRBJ1-2
abundance: NA
CDR3aa: CASSRDSNNYGYTF
CDR3nt: TGTGCCAGCAGCCGGGACAGCAATAACTATGGCTACACCTTC

v_gene: TRBV29-1
d_gene: TRBD1
j_gene: TRBJ2-7
abundance: NA
CDR3aa: CSVRTGVYGEQYF
CDR3nt: TGCAGCGTTCGGACAGGGGTATACGGCGAGCAGTACTTC

v_gene: TRBV5-5
d_gene: TRBD1
j_gene: TRBJ1-1
abundance: NA
CDR3aa: CASSDRGYTEAFF
CDR3nt: TGTGCCAGCAGCGACAGGGGATACACTGAAGCTTTCTTT

v_gene: TRBV7-2
d_gene: NA
j_gene: TRBJ1-6
abundance: NA
CDR3aa: CASSPIGGINSPLHF
CDR3nt: TGTGCCAGCAGCCCCATCGGGGGGATTAATTCACCCCTCCACTTT

v_gene: TRBV27
d_gene: TRBD1
j_gene: TRBJ2-3
abundance: once
CDR3aa: CASSSGQVGTDTQYF
CDR3nt: TGTGCCAGCAGCTCCGGACAGGTTGGCACAGATACGCAGTATTTT

v_gene: TRBV5-1
d_gene: NA
j_gene: TRBJ2-5
abundance: NA
CDR3aa: CASSLAGRETQYF
CDR3nt: TGCGCCAGCAGCTTGGCCGGTCGAGAGACCCAGTACTTC